Sequencing of this T cell receptor (beta chain) was carried out in a study of yellow fever vaccine responses in identical twins (dated by TCRdb to the late 2010s). Regarding the research as a whole: The study precisely tracked vaccine-responding T cell clones in identical twins. Results the study describes overall, beyond this receptor: According to the authors, in identical twins the way T cells responded to vaccination appeared partly convergent and partly personalized.

The CDR3 runs 13 amino acids, cysteine and phenylalanine included. The CDR3 DNA has 39 bases and is translated from base 1. The germline V gene specifies MNHEY as CDR1 and SVGEGT as CDR2. Between the V and J ends, shortened by 8 bases and 2 bases respectively, the junction contains 13 bases. On this clonotype itself: What antigen it recognizes has not been identified. One base away there is no much larger clone; base qualities are not given.

Receptor libraries were prepared by RT-PCR. Sequencing was carried out with an Illumina HiSeq 2500. TCRdb reworked the public reads: Q25 trimming with fastp, MiXCR clone assembly, productive beta chains retained. All rows with the same CDR3 protein become a single entry with the most common DNA and genes. The sample table lists about 3,100 distinct CDR3 sequences, 80% to 90% of them with a count of one. In total, the top ten clones hold roughly 1.7% of the sample. This TCR was sampled from a woman aged 18-29 years who received the yellow fever vaccine. Donor details come from another sample of the same person, matched by shared clones. The chain links TRBV6-2 or TRBV6-3 with TRBJ2-7; a tentative D match to TRBD2 spans 6 bases. The specimen comprised T cells from blood (PBMCs), unsorted or a sorted subset (not recorded which), sampled before or after yellow fever vaccination (not recorded which). Read as DNA, the sequence is TGTGCCAGCCATAATAGCGGAGCCTACGAGCAGTACTTC. It codes for CASHNSGAYEQYF.